Sequencing of this T cell receptor beta chain was carried out in a study of Graves' ophthalmopathy and Graves' hyperthyroidism. Study-wide points: Ophthalmopathy and stable hyperthyroidism were discriminated by a 13-signature model, with over 85% sensitivity and about 82% specificity.

The sequenced template was RNA, covering the TCR beta CDR3 region. In the first round, RT-PCR was carried out with HTBI primers, and a multiplex PCR formed the second round. Each CDR3 protein is one row after TCRdb ran MiXCR on the multiplex PCR reads. The sample includes 900,000 to 1,200,000 distinct CDR3 sequences, about two fifths of them seen just once. CDR3 length: 13 amino acids. Trimming removed 5 bases from V and 3 bases from J, with 10 bases in between. Other autoimmune diseases, uncontrolled infections, pregnancy or lactation ruled patients out of participation. This clonotype showed up many times. Its antigen is unidentified.

The sequence was obtained from an adult man with Graves' hyperthyroidism. The chain employs TRBV12-3 or TRBV12-4 and TRBJ1-1; D is unresolved. Sample: peripheral blood or thyroid tissue (not recorded which). The CDR3 region is CASSTSRHTEAFF. The CDR3 DNA reads TGTGCCAGCAGTACCTCGAGGCACACTGAAGCTTTCTTT.